Below are 11 T cell receptor beta chains sequenced from a single sample in a study of cytomegalovirus exposure and HLA in healthy donors. The PCR was carried out with 60 Vbeta primers and 13 Jbeta primers. The assay was immunoSEQ multiplex PCR, and TCRdb's table has in-frame clones only and misses some. The data contain 200,000 to 250,000 clones, approximately 83% of them singletons. The sequenced sample consisted of PBMCs. The receptor source for this set is a boy aged 2 to 10 in good health and CMV-seronegative.

This sequence joins TRBV25-1 and TRBJ1-3; 7 bases are shared with TRBD1. The CDR3 runs 13 residues. The germline gives CDR1 MGHDK, CDR2 SYGVNS. Trimming at V came to 2 bases and at J to 11 bases, leaving 6 bases not matched to a gene. The CDR3 loop reads CASSEQVGGPIYF. The CDR3 region has the DNA TGTGCCAGCAGTGAACAAGTAGGGGGCCCCATATATTTT. Supplemented by reference TRBV25-1 and TRBJ1-3, the full variable domain reads EADIYQTPRYLVIGTGKKITLECSQTMGHDKMYWYQQDPGMELHLIHYSYGVNSTEKGDLSSESTVSRIRTEHFPLTLESARPSHTSQYLCASSEQVGGPIYFGEGSWLTVV.

This clone was counted once. The chain recombines TRBV18 with TRBJ1-5; D gene ambiguous. Germline lookup yields CDR1 KGHSH and CDR2 LQKENI. The CDR3 has 12 amino acids. Trimming pared 3 bases from V and 4 bases from J, leaving 4 bases between. This chain's CDR3 is CASSPPNQPQHF. The CDR3 DNA reads as TGTGCCAGCTCACCCCCTAATCAGCCCCAGCATTTT. The full variable domain, completed using reference TRBV18 and TRBJ1-5, is NAGVMQNPRHLVRRRGQEARLRCSPMKGHSHVYWYRQLPEEGLKFMVYLQKENIIDESGMPKERFSAEFPKEGPSILRIQQVVRGDSAAYFCASSPPNQPQHFGDGTRLSIL.

This chain connects TRBV27 to TRBJ1-1, with 8 bases aligning to TRBD1. CDR1 is MNHEY and CDR2 is SMNVEV in the germline V gene (reference sequence). V was pared by 3 bases and J by 5 bases, with 5 bases of the junction left unmatched. The CDR3 covers 14 residues. CDR3 protein: CASSLGRGQTEAFF. The CDR3 DNA is TGTGCCAGCAGTTTGGGCAGGGGGCAGACTGAAGCTTTCTTT.

The rearrangement links TRBV10-3 to TRBJ2-7, with D possibly matching TRBD2 (7 bases). The V gene's germline CDR1 is ENHRY and CDR2 SYGVKD. V was shortened by 7 bases and J by 3 bases, with 19 bases between the two germline ends. The CDR3 sequence is 15 residues long. The CDR3 protein is CAINLGGEGLYEQYF. The CDR3 DNA reads as TGTGCCATCAACCTAGGGGGGGAGGGCCTCTACGAGCAGTACTTC.

This sequence joins TRBV6-5 and TRBJ2-7; 10 bases line up with TRBD2. V dropped 0 bases and J dropped 3; count of bases not matched to a gene: 5. Germline V gives CDR1 MNHEY, CDR2 SVGAGI. The CDR3 covers 16 residues. The CDR3 here is CASSYSSGGAFYEQYF. The CDR3 DNA is TGTGCCAGCAGTTACTCAAGCGGGGGGGCCTTCTACGAGCAGTACTTC.

J is TRBJ2-3 and V is TRBV6-4; 7 bases are shared with TRBD1. The CDR3 contains 15 residues. Germline V lookup: CDR1 MRHNA, CDR2 SNTAGT. V dropped 3 bases and J dropped 2; count of bases not matched to a gene: 5. In nucleotides, the CDR3 is TGTGCCAGCAGTGATATCCAGGGGGACACAGATACGCAGTATTTT. Amino acids: CASSDIQGDTDTQYF.

The chain uses TRBV29-1 and TRBJ2-3, with D perhaps TRBD2 (6 bases). The CDR3 length is 15 residues. Germline V gene data show CDR1 as SQVTM and CDR2 as ANQGSEA. The ends were cut back, 3 bases at V and 5 bases at J, with 18 bases in the middle. CDR3 residues: CSVDGDLLPKDTQYF. The CDR3 bases are TGCAGCGTTGACGGGGACTTACTACCCAAAGATACGCAGTATTTT.

This clone was detected only a few times. CDR3 region: CAISSDRGNEKLFF. DNA for the CDR3: TGTGCCATCAGTTCCGACAGGGGAAATGAAAAACTGTTTTTT. This chain joins TRBV10-3 and TRBJ1-4, with 8 bases aligning to TRBD1. With 5 bases clipped from V and 5 bases from J, the junction kept 4 bases outside the gene matches. CDR1 is ENHRY and CDR2 is SYGVKD in the germline V gene. This CDR3 is 14 amino acids long.

This rearrangement joins TRBV6-5 to TRBJ1-2, with 8 bases identical to TRBD1. Germline assignment: CDR1 MNHEY and CDR2 SVGAGI. CDR3 size: 12 residues. The trim removed 6 bases at V and 8 bases at J, leaving 5 bases unmatched. This CDR3 is CASSPDRVGYTF. Here the CDR3 DNA reads TGTGCCAGCAGCCCGGACAGGGTAGGCTACACCTTC.

This clone was counted once. The chain links TRBV7-2 to TRBJ2-3; 12 bases fit TRBD2. J gave up 0 bases and V 5 bases, and 6 bases lay outside the gene matches. The CDR3 is 17 residues long. Germline V gene lookup returns CDR1 SGHTA and CDR2 FQGNSA. The CDR3 DNA follows: TGTGCCAGCAGCCCCCGGACTAGCGGGGCTAGCACAGATACGCAGTATTTT. Its translation is CASSPRTSGASTDTQYF.

The chain combines TRBV19 with TRBJ2-7, with TRBD2 matching over 7 bases. The CDR3 runs to 14 residues. The J segment lost 6 bases and the V segment lost 3 bases, leaving 8 bases of the junction unmatched. Germline V gene sequence: CDR1 LNHDA, CDR2 SQIVND (reference sequence). CDR3 nucleotide sequence: TGTGCCAGTAGTATCGGGCTAGCGGCCCCCGAGCAGTACTTC. Its translation is CASSIGLAAPEQYF.